This T cell receptor beta chain was profiled in a study of blood T cell repertoires in COVID-19. Repertoires were generated with immunoSEQ multiplex PCR, while TCRdb's copy carries only in-frame clones and drops some. The sample lists under 450,000 clones, approximately 89% occurring once. This CDR3 region has 16 residues. V trimming: 2 bases; J trimming: 4 bases; junction bases outside the gene matches: 5. Germline V gene sequence: CDR1 MNHEY, CDR2 SVGAGI. The origin of this receptor is a middle-aged woman who had been exposed to COVID-19. The sequenced sample was PBMCs or T cells enriched from blood (not recorded which). This chain joins TRBV6-5 and TRBJ2-1; 10 bases align to TRBD2. CDR3 in amino acids: CASSYGSGGGYNEQFF. For the CDR3, the DNA is TGTGCCAGCAGTTACGGAAGCGGGGGGGGATACAATGAGCAGTTCTTC.